Shown below are 32 T cell receptor beta chains from a single sample sequenced in a study of identifying expanded T cells in peripheral blood. Clones were sequenced by immunoSEQ multiplex PCR, and TCRdb holds only the in-frame ones, with some missing. In the table there are around 100,000 clones, around 88% of which are singletons. The sequenced material came from blood. These receptors were collected from a person aged 18 to 70 in good health.

This rearrangement joins TRBV10-3 to TRBJ2-5, with D hard to call. CDR1 and CDR2 from the germline V gene are ENHRY and SYGVKD. The CDR3 has 14 residues. The ends were cut back, 0 bases at V and 9 bases at J, with 14 bases in the middle. The CDR3 DNA reads TGTGCCATCAGTGAGTCACCCGGGCAGTCGGCCCAGTACTTC. Translating gives CAISESPGQSAQYF.

The chain combines TRBV7-2 with TRBJ2-4; no clear D gene. Germline CDR1 reads SGHTA; CDR2 reads FQGNSA. V gave up 3 bases and J gave up 0 bases, with 6 bases separating them. The CDR3 has 14 amino acids. As DNA, the CDR3 is TGTGCCAGCAGCTTGTATACAGCCAAAAACATTCAGTACTTC. Its protein product is CASSLYTAKNIQYF.

The V gene is TRBV7-2, the J gene TRBJ2-3; D gene ambiguous. CDR1 is SGHTA, CDR2 FQGNSA, per germline. Trimming cost V 5 bases and J 0 bases, with 9 bases left between them. This CDR3 is built from 14 residues. In DNA, the CDR3 is TGTGCCAGCAGCATCTCCTTTAGCACAGATACGCAGTATTTT. It specifies CASSISFSTDTQYF.

This chain joins TRBV10-2 and TRBJ1-5; 11 nucleotides match TRBD1. Germline loops: CDR1 WSHSY, CDR2 SAAADI. Trimming cost V 6 bases and J 6 bases; bases outside gene matches: 4. CDR3 length equals 14 residues. The CDR3 here is CASRGQGAGQPQHF. CDR3 DNA: TGCGCCAGCAGAGGACAGGGGGCAGGTCAGCCCCAGCATTTT.

This chain uses TRBV18 with TRBJ2-3; D is perhaps TRBD2 (6 bases). The V end was cut by 1 base, the J end by 4 bases, with 18 bases between. Germline V gene data show CDR1 as KGHSH and CDR2 as LQKENI. The CDR3 totals 17 residues. CDR3 DNA: TGTGCCAGCTCACCACGGGCAGCGGGCGGGGCCTCAGATACGCAGTATTTT. Translation gives CASSPRAAGGASDTQYF.

CDR3 sequence reads: CASSPVKGNLNTGELFF. The CDR3 DNA is TGTGCCAGCAGCCCCGTAAAGGGGAATCTGAACACCGGGGAGCTGTTTTTT. The chain employs TRBV5-6 and TRBJ2-2; possible D gene TRBD1, 5 bases. This CDR3 is built from 17 residues. The V and J ends lost 4 bases and 1 base respectively, with 17 bases between them. CDR1 and CDR2 from the germline V gene are SGHDT and YYEEEE.

The J gene is TRBJ2-1, the V gene TRBV7-8; the D is unclear. Trimming left V 1 base short and J 3 bases short, with 4 bases between. The CDR3 totals 13 residues. The germline CDR1 and CDR2 sequences are SGHVS and FQNEAQ. In DNA form, the CDR3 reads TGTGCCAGCAGCTTAGACGTCTACAATGAGCAGTTCTTC. Its protein product is CASSLDVYNEQFF.

This clone was recorded many times. The rearrangement joins TRBV5-1 to TRBJ1-1; D is uncertain. The germline V gene encodes CDR1 SGHRS and CDR2 YFSETQ. V lost 4 bases, J lost 2 bases, and 12 bases lay in between. The CDR3 extends over 14 amino acids. CDR3 loop: CASSLASRNTEAFF. The CDR3 nucleotides read TGCGCCAGCAGCCTAGCTAGCAGAAACACTGAAGCTTTCTTT. Full variable domain (missing parts from reference TRBV5-1 and TRBJ1-1): KAGVTQTPRYLIKTRGQQVTLSCSPISGHRSVSWYQQTPGQGLQFLFEYFSETQRNKGNFPGRFSGRQFSNSRSEMNVSTLELGDSALYLCASSLASRNTEAFFGQGTRLTVV.

This chain uses TRBV10-3 with TRBJ2-7; D may be TRBD1 (5 bases). Looked up from germline, CDR1 is ENHRY and CDR2 is SYGVKD. V lost 3 bases, J lost 1 base, and 7 bases lay in between. CDR3 length: 13 residues. Here the CDR3 reads CAISDRDSYEQYF. In DNA, the CDR3 is TGTGCCATCAGTGACAGGGATTCCTACGAGCAGTACTTC.

CDR3 residues: CASSFRGGGRNSPLHF. CDR3 DNA sequence: TGTGCCAGCAGCTTTAGGGGAGGGGGACGGAATTCACCCCTCCACTTT. V is TRBV7-3 and J is TRBJ1-6; a possible D gene is TRBD1 (6 bases). The V gene lost 3 bases and the J gene lost 7 bases, with 16 bases spanning the gap. CDR1 is SGHTA, CDR2 FQGTGA, per germline. The CDR3 loop spans 16 amino acids.

The J gene is TRBJ2-2, the V gene TRBV5-1; unclear D gene. The CDR3 runs 13 residues. Germline assignment: CDR1 SGHRS and CDR2 YFSETQ. Trimming shortened V by 6 bases and J by 5 bases, and 11 bases separated the two germline ends. The CDR3 spells CASTSEGTGELFF. CDR3 in DNA: TGCGCCAGCACCTCAGAAGGGACCGGGGAGCTGTTTTTT. The variable domain in full, with the rest retrieved from reference TRBV5-1 and TRBJ2-2, is KAGVTQTPRYLIKTRGQQVTLSCSPISGHRSVSWYQQTPGQGLQFLFEYFSETQRNKGNFPGRFSGRQFSNSRSEMNVSTLELGDSALYLCASTSEGTGELFFGEGSRLTVL.

This rearrangement joins TRBV7-9 to TRBJ1-1, with TRBD1 identical over 8 bases. From germline, CDR1 is SEHNR and CDR2 FQNEAQ (reference sequence). The length of the CDR3 is 13 residues. After removal of 4 bases from V and 6 bases from J, the junction contained 4 bases not matched to a gene. CDR3 protein: CASSSRGRPEAFF. In DNA, the CDR3 is TGTGCCAGCAGCTCCAGGGGGCGGCCTGAAGCTTTCTTT.

V is TRBV7-8 and J is TRBJ2-7; 8 bases fit TRBD1. The CDR3 is made up of 14 amino acids. V shed 0 bases, J shed 7 bases, and the junction held 5 bases outside the gene matches. Germline lookup yields CDR1 SGHVS and CDR2 FQNEAQ. The CDR3 DNA reads TGTGCCAGCAGCTTAGCGGCAGGGGGCTCGGAGCAGTACTTC. As protein: CASSLAAGGSEQYF.

The chain combines TRBV7-9 with TRBJ2-7, with D possibly matching TRBD2 (6 bases). The germline V gene has CDR1 SEHNR and CDR2 FQNEAQ (reference sequence). Trimming took off 3 bases at V and 3 bases at J, with 12 bases between the two ends. The CDR3 has 14 residues. The CDR3 bases are TGTGCCAGCAGCTTCTCGGGACTCTACTACGAGCAGTACTTC. It yields the protein CASSFSGLYYEQYF.

The chain has TRBV27 and TRBJ2-5; D not resolved. There are 13 residues in the CDR3. With 8 bases removed from V and 5 bases from J, the gap between germline ends came to 15 bases. Looked up from germline, CDR1 is MNHEY and CDR2 is SMNVEV (reference sequence). CDR3 residues: CASRRIVGETQYF. The DNA of the CDR3 is TGTGCCAGCCGTCGGATCGTTGGTGAGACCCAGTACTTC.

The rearrangement uses TRBV19 and TRBJ2-1; possible D gene TRBD2, 5 bases. The germline V gene has CDR1 LNHDA and CDR2 SQIVND (reference sequence). The CDR3 spans 12 residues. Trimming removed 11 bases from V and 10 bases from J, with 18 bases in between. CDR3 sequence (DNA): TGTGCCGCAGCGGCAGACTTCCGGGAGCAGTTCTTC. Protein product: CAAAADFREQFF. Full variable domain (remainder filled in from reference TRBV19 and TRBJ2-1): DGGITQSPKYLFRKEGQNVTLSCEQNLNHDAMYWYRQDPGQGLRLIYYSQIVNDFQKGDIAEGYSVSREKKESFPLTVTSAQKNPTAFYLCAAAADFREQFFGPGTRLTVL.

The chain is built from TRBV6-5 and TRBJ2-7; weak D call: TRBD1 (6 bases). Germline values: CDR1 MNHEY, CDR2 SVGAGI. Trimming cost V 6 bases and J 6 bases, with 12 bases left between them. The CDR3 totals 12 residues. In DNA, the CDR3 is TGTGCCAGCAGGGATATGACAGGCGAGCAGTACTTC. Translation gives CASRDMTGEQYF.

This rearrangement joins TRBV4-3 to TRBJ2-4; D might be TRBD1 or TRBD2, each matching 5 bases. The CDR3 has 18 residues. Germline values: CDR1 LGHNA, CDR2 YSLEER. V lost 0 bases, J lost 2 bases, and 17 bases lay in between. The CDR3 region has the DNA TGCGCCAGCAGCCAAGATAGTCCCTGGGACGTTCCCAAAAACATTCAGTACTTC. This codes for CASSQDSPWDVPKNIQYF.

The V and J genes are TRBV2 and TRBJ1-2; the D gene is possibly TRBD1 (5 bases). This CDR3 contains 15 residues. The V gene lost 6 bases and the J gene lost 3 bases, with 17 bases spanning the gap. Germline assignment: CDR1 SNHLY and CDR2 FYNNEI. Written as DNA, the CDR3 is TGTGCCAGCAGCCTCGGGGGGGGTACGGACTATGGCTACACCTTC. Translating it yields CASSLGGGTDYGYTF.

This chain uses TRBV28 with TRBJ2-6; D gene ambiguous. This CDR3 has 13 amino acids. Germline V gene lookup returns CDR1 MDHEN and CDR2 SYDVKM. The CDR3 DNA reads as TGTGGGACCGCGCACTCTGGGGCCAACGTCCTGACTTTC. Translation: CGTAHSGANVLTF.

Notes on this clone: The same CDR3 also results from other DNA sequences found in this sample. The rearrangement links TRBV6-1 to TRBJ1-1; no clear D. Germline-derived CDR1 and CDR2 are MNHNS and SASEGT. V dropped 1 base and J dropped 1 base, with 10 bases sitting between them. There are 15 residues in the CDR3. CDR3 sequence reads: CASSEVIGRNTEAFF. CDR3 DNA sequence: TGTGCCAGCAGTGAAGTTATAGGTAGGAACACTGAAGCTTTCTTT.

This chain's CDR3 is CASSLTSGGANEQFF. The CDR3 DNA sequence: TGTGCCAGCAGCCTTACTAGCGGGGGGGCCAATGAGCAGTTCTTC. The rearrangement links TRBV6-5 to TRBJ2-1, with 13 nucleotides matching TRBD2. This CDR3 contains 15 residues. The V gene end was trimmed by 6 bases and the J gene end by 6 bases; junction bases not matched to a gene: 5. Germline CDR1 MNHEY, CDR2 SVGAGI.

Written as DNA, the CDR3 is TGTGCCAGCAGTTATGTAGGGGCCGGACAAGAGACCCAGTACTTC. Its protein product is CASSYVGAGQETQYF. The chain uses TRBV6-5 and TRBJ2-5; possibly TRBD1 for D (5 bases). Trimming cost V 3 bases and J 2 bases, with 13 bases left between them. CDR1 is MNHEY, CDR2 SVGAGI, per germline. This CDR3 has 15 amino acids.

The chain couples TRBV15 to TRBJ1-6, with 9 bases identical to TRBD1. Germline values: CDR1 LNHNV, CDR2 YYDKDF (reference sequence). V shed 3 bases and J 3 bases; nucleotides not matched to a gene: 3. The CDR3 runs to 16 residues. Here the CDR3 DNA reads TGTGCCACCAGCAGGACAGGGGGGAACTATAATTCACCCCTCCACTTT. As protein: CATSRTGGNYNSPLHF.

J is TRBJ1-3 and V is TRBV10-2; D may be TRBD1 (6 bases). Trimming cost V 6 bases and J 7 bases, with 16 bases left between them. The germline CDR1 and CDR2 sequences are WSHSY and SAAADI. The length of the CDR3 is 14 residues. The CDR3 DNA is TGCGCCAGCAGGACACAGGGCTTTGGGAACACCATATATTTT. It specifies CASRTQGFGNTIYF.

The DNA of the CDR3 is TGTGCCAGCAGCCACCGGGACAGGGGGCTCACTGAAGCTTTCTTT. Encoded protein: CASSHRDRGLTEAFF. The chain joins TRBV21-1 to TRBJ1-1; TRBD1, the table's D call, was not compared with the DNA. TRBV21-1 counts as a pseudogene. The CDR3 has 15 residues.

The genes are TRBV30 and TRBJ2-3; a possible D gene is TRBD2 (6 bases). CDR3 length equals 15 residues. Trimming stripped 4 bases from V and 1 base from J, with 15 bases between. The germline gives CDR1 GTSNPN, CDR2 SVGIG (reference sequence). The CDR3 is CAWTRGASGTDTQYF. The CDR3, as DNA: TGTGCCTGGACTCGAGGGGCTAGCGGCACAGATACGCAGTATTTT.

The chain has TRBV6-5 and TRBJ2-3; 8 nucleotides match TRBD1. This CDR3 is 15 amino acids long. CDR1 and CDR2 from the germline V gene are MNHEY and SVGAGI. With V trimmed by 7 bases and J by 6 bases, 12 bases remained unmatched. The DNA for the CDR3 is TGTGCCAGCACCACGTGGACAGGGACGTCGGATACGCAGTATTTT. This encodes CASTTWTGTSDTQYF.

The rearrangement uses TRBV5-4 and TRBJ1-1, with TRBD1 as a possible D gene (6 bases). V lost 5 bases and J 3 bases, leaving 14 bases between the germline ends. The CDR3 extends over 14 amino acids. Germline values: CDR1 SGHNT, CDR2 YYREEE (reference sequence). The CDR3 DNA follows: TGTGCCAGCAGATGGGGGCTGGGGTACACTGAAGCTTTCTTT. The encoded protein is CASRWGLGYTEAFF.

This clone turned up a few times. This chain uses TRBV6-1 with TRBJ2-7, with D unclear. The CDR3 covers 14 residues. Germline V lookup: CDR1 MNHNS, CDR2 SASEGT. V lost 7 bases and J lost 2, with 15 bases in between. For the CDR3, the DNA is TGTGCCAGCAATCCTAGGACGGTAGCCTACGAGCAGTACTTC. Its translation is CASNPRTVAYEQYF.

This chain links TRBV5-1 with TRBJ2-1; 12 positions agree with TRBD2. The CDR3 covers 14 residues. Germline lookup yields CDR1 SGHRS and CDR2 YFSETQ. V lost 3 bases to trimming and J lost 12 bases; unmatched junction nucleotides: 7. CDR3 amino acids: CASSSGLAGTWQFF. The CDR3 DNA sequence: TGCGCCAGCAGCTCAGGACTAGCGGGGACCTGGCAGTTCTTC.

This clone was counted a single time. The rearrangement links TRBV1 to TRBJ1-1. TRBV1 constitutes a pseudogene. This CDR3 is 16 amino acids long. The CDR3 DNA is TGCACCAGCGCCCCCAGCCTACAATCCGGGGAACGTGAAGCTTTCTTT. Translating gives CTSAPSLQSGEREAFF.